This is a list of T cell receptor beta chains from one sample in a study of regulatory T cells in long-lasting Graves disease. One entry per CDR3 protein results from TCRdb running MiXCR on the multiplex PCR reads. The sample lists about half a million distinct CDR3 sequences; roughly 22% were seen once. The source material was peripheral blood mononuclear cells (PBMCs), sampled when the disease was refractory, from a patient treated with antithyroid drugs. These receptors all come from a female donor with Graves disease. Each CDR3 is given with its conserved first and last residue. D genes are given only for firm matches. The size of a clone is reported for some rows only, either as once, few or many, or as a class for expanded clones.

CDR3 DNA,CDR3 protein,D gene,J gene,V gene,clone size
TGTGCCAGCGGGGGACAGGGGGCAGCTGTGAACACTGAAGCTTTCTTT,CASGGQGAAVNTEAFF,TRBD1,TRBJ1-1,TRBV7-9,.
TGTGCCAGCAGCTTCGGACCGCCGGGGGAAGGCTACACCTTC,CASSFGPPGEGYTF,.,TRBJ1-2,TRBV7-9,.
TGTGCCAGCAGCTTAGATTCCGGGACTTTCCAAGAGACCCAGTACTTC,CASSLDSGTFQETQYF,.,TRBJ2-5,TRBV11-3,.
TGTGCCAGCAGTACAGGGGGCGAGACTGAAGCTTTCTTT,CASSTGGETEAFF,TRBD1,TRBJ1-1,TRBV28,many
TGTGCCAGCAGCTTAGGTCCCTACCCGGATCAGCCCCAGCATTTT,CASSLGPYPDQPQHF,.,TRBJ1-5,TRBV7-2,once
TGTGCCAGCAGTGAATTAAATCCAGAATCTTTTAGCAATCAGCCCCAGCATTTT,CASSELNPESFSNQPQHF,.,TRBJ1-5,TRBV2,few
TGCGCCAGCAGCTTGGTAGCGGGAGTAAGTGAGCAGTACTTC,CASSLVAGVSEQYF,TRBD2,TRBJ2-7,TRBV5-1,.
TGTGCCACCCAGCCATATAGCAATCAGCCCCAGCATTTT,CATQPYSNQPQHF,.,TRBJ1-5,TRBV6-2/TRBV6-3,few
TGTGCCACCGGACGCCGGGGGCCCCAGGAGACCCAGTACTTC,CATGRRGPQETQYF,.,TRBJ2-5,TRBV7-2,many
TGTGCCAGCAGGGTAAAAGGGAGGGGGCGTCTAAACACTGAAGCTTTCTTT,CASRVKGRGRLNTEAFF,TRBD1,TRBJ1-1,TRBV28,many
TGTGCCAGCAGTTCCCCGGGGAGAGAGGGGTTCACTGAAGCTTTCTTT,CASSSPGREGFTEAFF,.,TRBJ1-1,TRBV28,many
TGTGCCAGCAGCTTAGCCGTAGGCCCTAATTCCTATGGCTACACCTTC,CASSLAVGPNSYGYTF,.,TRBJ1-2,TRBV7-2,many
TGTGCCTGGAGTGTAAACGTAAATCAGCCCCAGCATTTT,CAWSVNVNQPQHF,.,TRBJ1-5,TRBV30,.
TGCGCCAGCACTCCTAGGACTAGAGGGTCCCAAGAGACCCAGTACTTC,CASTPRTRGSQETQYF,TRBD2,TRBJ2-5,TRBV5-1,.
TGCAGTGCTCGCGGGGGCCTAAACTACGAGCAGTACTTC,CSARGGLNYEQYF,.,TRBJ2-7,TRBV20-1,many
TGCGCCAGCAGCGTTGCGGGACAGTCGAACACTGAAGCTTTCTTT,CASSVAGQSNTEAFF,TRBD1,TRBJ1-1,TRBV5-1,.
TGCGCCAGCAGCCAAAAGGGGCCGGCGACAGGGAAGGGCGAGCAGTACTTC,CASSQKGPATGKGEQYF,TRBD1,TRBJ2-7,TRBV4-3,.
TGTGCCAGCAGTTTGTGGCAGGGGGGTCAGCCCCAGCATTTT,CASSLWQGGQPQHF,TRBD1,TRBJ1-5,TRBV28,many
TGCAGTGCTAGAGATCGGAATAGCGGGGCCTCCTACGAGCAGTACTTC,CSARDRNSGASYEQYF,TRBD2,TRBJ2-7,TRBV20-1,.
TGTGCCAGCAGTGATCAGGACAGCCGACTGGGGGATGGCTACACCTTC,CASSDQDSRLGDGYTF,.,TRBJ1-2,TRBV25-1,few
TGTGCCAGCAGTTTACGGGACCGGGGTACCCAGTACTTC,CASSLRDRGTQYF,.,TRBJ2-5,TRBV12-3/TRBV12-4,many
TGTGCCAGCAGCTTCGGTCCACACTATGGCTACACCTTC,CASSFGPHYGYTF,.,TRBJ1-2,TRBV7-3,few
TGTGCCAGCAGCGACCGACAGGGGCGGGAGCAGTACTTC,CASSDRQGREQYF,TRBD1,TRBJ2-7,TRBV7-2,.
TGTGCCAGCAGACAGGGGTTCCTTACTGAAGCTTTCTTT,CASRQGFLTEAFF,TRBD1,TRBJ1-1,TRBV6-1,many
TGCGCCAGCAGCCAAGATAGGGGCCAAGAGACCCAGTACTTC,CASSQDRGQETQYF,.,TRBJ2-5,TRBV5-1,many
TGTGCCAGCAGCTTAGGGGGCCAGCGGGCGATCTCTGGGGCCAACGTCCTGACTTTC,CASSLGGQRAISGANVLTF,.,TRBJ2-6,TRBV11-3,.
TGCGCCAGCAGCTTGTCGGGAGATCCCTACGAGCAGTACTTC,CASSLSGDPYEQYF,.,TRBJ2-7,TRBV5-1,few
TGCGCCAGCAAGGATCAGGGGAGCAATCAGCCCCAGCATTTT,CASKDQGSNQPQHF,.,TRBJ1-5,TRBV10-2,many
TGTGCCAGCAGCCAAGGGGGCTCCTACAATGAGCAGTTCTTC,CASSQGGSYNEQFF,.,TRBJ2-1,TRBV5-6,few
TGTGCTAGTGGTTTGGTCATTCGGACAGGGGTGAACACCGGGGAGCTGTTTTTT,CASGLVIRTGVNTGELFF,TRBD1,TRBJ2-2,TRBV12-5,few
TGTGCCAGCAGTTACAGGGATTTCCGGAATTCACCCCTCCACTTT,CASSYRDFRNSPLHF,.,TRBJ1-6,TRBV6-5,.
TGTGCCAGCAGCATCCGGGACAGGAACGAGCAGTACTTC,CASSIRDRNEQYF,TRBD1,TRBJ2-7,TRBV7-9,few
TGTGCCAGCACACCGGGACGGACTGAGGAAAAACTGTTTTTT,CASTPGRTEEKLFF,.,TRBJ1-4,TRBV3-1,few
TGCAGTGCTAGGGTCCAGGGCCTCCGTGGCACTGAAGCTTTCTTT,CSARVQGLRGTEAFF,.,TRBJ1-1,TRBV20-1,few
TGTGCCAGCAGCGTAGGCCCCGGAGGGGAAGCTTTCTTT,CASSVGPGGEAFF,.,TRBJ1-1,TRBV9,.
TGTGCCAGCAGGCTCAGGGGGATTAACTATGGCTACACCTTC,CASRLRGINYGYTF,TRBD1,TRBJ1-2,TRBV28,many
TGTGCCAGCAGTTCGATAGCGGGCGGGCAAGAGACCCAGTACTTC,CASSSIAGGQETQYF,TRBD2,TRBJ2-5,TRBV28,many